This T cell receptor beta chain originates from a study of T cell clonotyping in hematopoietic cell transplantation (dated by TCRdb to 2020 to 2022). About the full investigation: The study collected 130 to 150 blood samples from 35 consecutive transplant recipients and their related donors. Patient recruitment ran from 2015 to early 2017, and follow-up continued until late 2020 or death. Overall results and qualifications from the work: After transplant, TCR diversity in recipients dropped, and pathologically expanded clonotypes climbed progressively between day 30 and day 180. Just a small fraction of recipient repertoires overlapped with donor repertoires, and more than 95% appeared de novo at the given depth. Broader posttransplant TCR repertoire diversity was predicted by donor and pretransplant recipient Inverse Simpson Index values. Sample size was limited, and cells were not sorted, so CD4 and CD8 repertoire contributions could not be separated.

The time point label on this specimen signifies: 30 days after allo-HCT. Recipient blood was collected about 28 days before transplant and at days 30, 100 and 180 after transplant. Nuclei Lysis Solution was used to extract genomic DNA from fresh or cryopreserved unfractionated peripheral blood mononuclear cells. The immunoSEQ assay, a bias-controlled multiplex PCR with V- and J-specific primers, was used to amplify TCR beta CDR3 regions from genomic DNA. In a second PCR step, the CDR3 amplicons were tagged with a proprietary barcode plus Illumina adapter sequences. An Illumina MiSeq instrument was used for sequencing of the CDR3 libraries. In the original analysis: Export and quality control were handled in immunoSEQ Analyzer 3.0, while downstream analyses relied on R Bioconductor and Immunarch. Only productive rearrangements in the normalized downsampled data set went into calculating the repertoire metrics. In the normalized cohort, clonotypes with more than 5 templates were defined as pathologically expanded. Repertoire diversity was measured with the Inverse Simpson Index. The non-normalized data set was used for CMV-specificity analyses so that all clonotypes could be captured. The clones in this table, taken by TCRdb from immuneACCESS, are in-frame only. Not every clone is retained; where verified, under half of the shortfall comes from an unresolved V gene, and the cause of the rest is unknown. V and J calls and clone size come straight from that table; D and trimming were deduced from the DNA. The sample has 3,700 or so clones on record, approximately 95% of them singletons. Over 0.8% of the sample belongs to the ten largest clones.

In the case of this clone: Its target antigen remains unknown. Base quality data are lacking; no much larger clone is found one base away.

The sample was PBMCs, taken 30 days after allogeneic stem cell transplant. This TCR was recovered from a male patient in his fifties who had an allogeneic stem cell transplant from a related donor, so the T cells may come from the graft donor. Some clones in this sample may be carry-over from other donors' samples.

CDR3 sequence: CASSIVTGPRYEQYF. Read as DNA, the sequence is TGTGCCAGTAGTATTGTAACAGGGCCGCGCTACGAGCAGTACTTC. Here the chain combines TRBV19 and TRBJ2-7, with a weak D call of TRBD1 (6 bases match). The CDR3 starts with the cysteine, ends with the phenylalanine, and has 15 residues. CDR3 DNA is the only sequence kept; it has 45 bases, read in frame from the first base. The germline V gene (reference sequence) provides CDR1 LNHDA and CDR2 SQIVND. The V and J ends are trimmed by 3 bases and 3 bases, leaving 15 bases between them. The full variable domain, with segments outside the CDR3 supplied by the reference TRBV19 and TRBJ2-7 proteins, appears as DGGITQSPKYLFRKEGQNVTLSCEQNLNHDAMYWYRQDPGQGLRLIYYSQIVNDFQKGDIAEGYSVSREKKESFPLTVTSAQKNPTAFYLCASSIVTGPRYEQYFGPGTRLTVT.